The rows below give T cell receptor beta chains drawn from one sample of a study of T cells expressing NK-cell markers. With the 5' RACE reads reprocessed, TCRdb shows one record per CDR3 protein and no DNA. The table lists approximately 440,000 distinct CDR3 sequences, with under 1.5% in the top ten. Specimen: blood T cells: a sorted CD56 or NKG2C T cell subset, CD4+ or CD8+ T cells, or bulk PBMC T cells (not recorded which). These receptors all come from a woman in her forties or fifties in good health. Both conserved end residues are part of each CDR3.

V,length,J,CDR3
TRBV12-5,14,TRBJ1-1,CASGTQGGLTEAFF
TRBV10-1,15,TRBJ2-5,CASSIPGQHQETQYF
TRBV7-9,16,TRBJ2-7,CASSFYRTSGNYEQYF
TRBV4-1,17,TRBJ2-3,CASSQVGRAAGADTQYF
TRBV6-2/TRBV6-3,15,TRBJ2-5,CASRGLAGVLETQYF
TRBV6-5,16,TRBJ1-5,CASSYSGRGDHQPQHF
TRBV15,15,TRBJ2-3,CATSRERTSTDTQYF
TRBV5-1,16,TRBJ1-6,CATSEGTAIDNSPLHF
TRBV19,15,TRBJ2-1,CASSIPPQGNNEQFF
TRBV25-1,13,TRBJ1-3,CASTRQVGNTIYF
TRBV5-1,16,TRBJ2-7,CASSPTGLARSYEQYF
TRBV12-3/TRBV12-4,16,TRBJ2-5,CASREKGLYNSETQYF
TRBV29-1,15,TRBJ2-7,CSVEGTGPLTYEQYF
TRBV11-3,16,TRBJ2-4,CASSPEGMGAKNIQYF
TRBV20-1,15,TRBJ2-3,CSARAPARKTDTQYF
TRBV4-1,15,TRBJ2-7,CASSQPRDRAYEQYF
TRBV7-9,20,TRBJ2-2,CASSLLDPFRDRKNTGELFF
TRBV6-2/TRBV6-3,14,TRBJ2-1,CASSYGRLLGEQFF
TRBV10-3,14,TRBJ1-3,CAIMRDNSGNTIYF
TRBV12-3/TRBV12-4,14,TRBJ1-5,CASSQQGASQPQHF
TRBV11-3,13,TRBJ1-1,CASSGGVGTEAFF
TRBV7-8,16,TRBJ2-3,CASRQGPPAVGRAQYF
TRBV7-9,16,TRBJ2-3,CASSLVGTSPSDTQYF
TRBV5-1,15,TRBJ1-1,CASSLGDRPNTEAFF
TRBV2,13,TRBJ2-7,CASSVLGEGEQYF
TRBV5-1,12,TRBJ2-1,CASSPPANEQFF
TRBV12-5,14,TRBJ2-7,CASGRPGTGHEQYF
TRBV15,14,TRBJ2-2,CATSTGLNTGELFF
TRBV5-5,15,TRBJ1-1,CASSLVPGLNTEAFF
TRBV4-1,16,TRBJ2-3,CASSQVAGTAMDTQYF
TRBV5-5,15,TRBJ2-4,CASREGGGSKNIQYF
TRBV12-3/TRBV12-4,15,TRBJ2-7,CASSFSRVQVYEQYF
TRBV28,15,TRBJ2-1,CASLRPGRLYNEQFF
TRBV12-3/TRBV12-4,13,TRBJ2-4,CASSLAGKNIQYF
TRBV4-1,16,TRBJ1-2,CASSQGARSRNHGYTF
TRBV30,13,TRBJ1-4,CAWRGRWGEKLFF
TRBV2,14,TRBJ2-1,CANQQGASFNEQFF
TRBV2,13,TRBJ2-1,CASSKTRSNEQFF
TRBV5-1,18,TRBJ2-1,CASSLESAGLAGAVEQFF
TRBV28,17,TRBJ2-3,CASSSPVTGTATDTQYF
TRBV10-3,15,TRBJ1-4,CASSRGRRTNEKLFF
TRBV12-3/TRBV12-4,15,TRBJ2-3,CASSLVGLGSDTQYF
TRBV19,14,TRBJ2-3,CASSQRSGTDTQYF
TRBV29-1,13,TRBJ2-1,CSVVRQGSNEQFF
TRBV29-1,14,TRBJ2-2,CSADAGGQVGELFF
TRBV12-3/TRBV12-4,17,TRBJ2-3,CASSLWGLAEFTDTQYF
TRBV13,18,TRBJ2-7,CASSLGRRGAPIPYEQYF
TRBV25-1,15,TRBJ1-1,CASRETLQGLPYAFF
TRBV15,15,TRBJ2-3,CATSRGGTTTDTQYF
TRBV10-3,15,TRBJ1-2,CAISGDRAVNYGYTF
TRBV7-9,14,TRBJ2-5,CASSLLAGGETQYF
TRBV20-1,13,TRBJ1-4,CSVSEGVREKLFF
TRBV7-2,16,TRBJ1-5,CASSLVNSDYNQPQHF
TRBV6-6,14,TRBJ1-2,CASSYADRNYGYTF